This TCR beta chain stems from a study of CD8 T cells in ankylosing spondylitis (dated by TCRdb to 2016 to 2017). Some background on the complete study: The study set out to find disease-linked TCR variants by profiling T cell receptor beta repertoires in ankylosing spondylitis patients and healthy donors. The full study cohort comprised about 23 ankylosing spondylitis patients and roughly 100 healthy donors. Peripheral blood was sampled, and synovial fluid was also collected from ankylosing spondylitis patients. Beyond this particular receptor, the publication reports: Significant enrichment of the disease-linked clones was reported in matched synovial fluid samples from ankylosing spondylitis patients. Blood from ankylosing spondylitis patients appeared to be characterized by a TCR beta motif made up of several highly homologous amino acid variants. In peripheral blood, the disease-linked clones were found at relatively low frequencies and had a CD8+ phenotype. Some TCR beta motif variants had previously been reported in synovial fluid and blood of reactive arthritis patients, which suggested common disease-initiation mechanisms.

Instrument used: Illumina HiSeq 2500. Quantitative 5'-RACE with molecular barcodes was the method used to prepare the TCR beta libraries. As for the authors' bioinformatics: To identify disease-linked TCR variants, a new computational method was used, one built on a probabilistic model of VDJ rearrangement. The public reads were run again by TCRdb, first through fastp at Q25 and then through MiXCR, and only productive beta chains were kept. Rows with a matching CDR3 protein are joined into one entry that keeps the most common DNA and genes. TCRdb's processing, not the study's, gives the V and J calls here. This sample lists about 340,000 distinct CDR3 sequences; approximately 15% were detected once. In total, the top ten clones hold approximately 1% of the sample. V drops 1 base and J drops 1 base, leaving 9 bases in between. CDR1 and CDR2, per the germline V gene, are SGHTA and FQGNSA. The CDR3 starts with the cysteine, ends with the phenylalanine, and has 15 residues. The sequence is cut down to CDR3 DNA, 45 bases in frame from base 1.

There are a few counts of this clonotype. There is no known antigen for this receptor. Per-base qualities were not stored, and no clone one base away is much larger. The chain uses TRBV7-2 and TRBJ2-3; the D gene remains uncertain. Sequencing was done on a sample of blood, either unsorted or a sorted T cell fraction (not recorded which). This receptor was identified in a male donor with ankylosing spondylitis or in good health (not recorded which). The CDR3 protein: CASSLGLGGTDTQYF. The nucleotide sequence reads as follows: TGTGCCAGCAGCTTAGGGCTAGGAGGCACAGATACGCAGTATTTT.